This TCR beta chain comes out of a study of blood T cell repertoires in COVID-19. Looking at the study overall: Whether acute or convalescent, the COVID-19 samples came from the United States, Italy and Spain. From T cells, B-cell-depleted T cells, or PBMCs came the material, which was cDNA or gDNA.

Original methodology: Amplifying reference gene primers gave estimates of nucleated cell counts. TCRdb's table, derived via immunoSEQ multiplex PCR, lists solely in-frame clones and lacks some. That table furnishes V, J and clone size, whereas the DNA furnished D and trimming. The sample lists around 9,800 clones; roughly 80% were seen once. After removal of 4 bases from V and 7 bases from J, the junction contained 11 bases not matched to a gene. CDR1 is MNHEY, CDR2 SMNVEV, per germline (reference sequence). This CDR3 has 16 amino acids. The sequenced material came from peripheral blood. The receptor's source is a man aged 65 to 85 with active COVID-19. The rearrangement joins TRBV27 to TRBJ2-7; TRBD2 matches 12 bases. CDR3 nucleotide sequence: TGTGCCAGCAGTTCCTTATCTAGCGGGGGGGCAGGTGAGCAGTACTTC. Amino acids: CASSSLSSGGAGEQYF.